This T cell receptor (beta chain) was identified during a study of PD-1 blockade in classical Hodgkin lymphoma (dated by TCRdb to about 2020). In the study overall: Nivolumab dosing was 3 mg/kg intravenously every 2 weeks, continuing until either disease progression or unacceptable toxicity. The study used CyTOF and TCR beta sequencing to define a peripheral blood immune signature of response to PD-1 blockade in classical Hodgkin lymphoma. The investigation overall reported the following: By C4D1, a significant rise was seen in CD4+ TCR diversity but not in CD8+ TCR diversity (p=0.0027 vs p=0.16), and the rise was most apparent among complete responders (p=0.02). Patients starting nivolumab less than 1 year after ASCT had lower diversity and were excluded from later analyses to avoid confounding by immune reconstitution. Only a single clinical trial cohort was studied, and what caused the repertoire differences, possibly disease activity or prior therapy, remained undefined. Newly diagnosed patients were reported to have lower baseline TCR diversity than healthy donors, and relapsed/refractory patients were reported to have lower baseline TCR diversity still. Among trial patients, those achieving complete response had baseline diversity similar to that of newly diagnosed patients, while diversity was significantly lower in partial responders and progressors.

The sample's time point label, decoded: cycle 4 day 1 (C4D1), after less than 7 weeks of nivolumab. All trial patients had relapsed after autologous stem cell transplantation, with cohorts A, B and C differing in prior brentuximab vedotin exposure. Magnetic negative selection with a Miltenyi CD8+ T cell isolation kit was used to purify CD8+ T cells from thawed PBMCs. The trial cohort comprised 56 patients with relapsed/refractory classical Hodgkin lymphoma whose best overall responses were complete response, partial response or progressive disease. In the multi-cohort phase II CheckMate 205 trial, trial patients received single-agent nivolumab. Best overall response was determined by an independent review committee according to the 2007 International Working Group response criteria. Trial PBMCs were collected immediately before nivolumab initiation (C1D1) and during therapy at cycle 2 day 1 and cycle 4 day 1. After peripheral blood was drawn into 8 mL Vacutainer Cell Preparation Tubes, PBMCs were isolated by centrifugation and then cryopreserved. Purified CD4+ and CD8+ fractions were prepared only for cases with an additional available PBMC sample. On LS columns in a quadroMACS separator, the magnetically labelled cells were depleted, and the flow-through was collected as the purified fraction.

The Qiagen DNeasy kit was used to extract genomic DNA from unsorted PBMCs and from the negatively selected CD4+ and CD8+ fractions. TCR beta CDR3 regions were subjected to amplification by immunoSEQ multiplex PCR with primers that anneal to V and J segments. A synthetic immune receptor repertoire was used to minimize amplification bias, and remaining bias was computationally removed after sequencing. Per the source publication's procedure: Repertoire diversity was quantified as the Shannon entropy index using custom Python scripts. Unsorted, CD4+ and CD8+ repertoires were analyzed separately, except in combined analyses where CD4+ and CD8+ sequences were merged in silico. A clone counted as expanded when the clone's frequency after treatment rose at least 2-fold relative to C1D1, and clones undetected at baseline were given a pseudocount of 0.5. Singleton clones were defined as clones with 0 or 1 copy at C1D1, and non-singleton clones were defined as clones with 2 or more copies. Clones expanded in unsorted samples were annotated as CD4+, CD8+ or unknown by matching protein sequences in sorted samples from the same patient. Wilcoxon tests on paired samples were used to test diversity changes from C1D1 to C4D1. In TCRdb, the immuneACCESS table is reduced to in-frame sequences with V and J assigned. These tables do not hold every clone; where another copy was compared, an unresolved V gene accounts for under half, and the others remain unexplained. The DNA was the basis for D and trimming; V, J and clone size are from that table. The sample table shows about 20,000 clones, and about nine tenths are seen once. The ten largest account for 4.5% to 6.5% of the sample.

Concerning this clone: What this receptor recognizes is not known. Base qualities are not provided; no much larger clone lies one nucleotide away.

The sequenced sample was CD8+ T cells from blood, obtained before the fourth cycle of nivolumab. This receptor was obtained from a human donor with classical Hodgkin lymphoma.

The CDR3 is CASTITLADYEQYF. At the DNA level, the sequence is TGTGCCAGCACAATTACCCTAGCGGACTACGAGCAGTACTTC. The rearrangement combines TRBV2 with TRBJ2-7; 7 central bases correspond to TRBD2. CDR3 length: 14 amino acids, cysteine to phenylalanine. The DNA shown is the 42-base CDR3, in frame from base 1. The germline V gene gives CDR1 as SNHLY and CDR2 as FYNNEI. From V the trimming removes 7 bases and from J it removes 3 bases, while the gene matches leave 9 bases of the junction unaccounted for.